The clone carrying this T cell receptor beta chain has only a few counts. This may arise from a read error, as a much more abundant clone is one base away. Per the original data handling: Reference gene primer amplification yielded estimated nucleated cell counts. The method was immunoSEQ multiplex PCR; TCRdb's version includes in-frame clones alone and lacks a portion of them. D and trimming come from the DNA, and the V and J calls and clone size come from that table. The table shows just over 300,000 clones, with approximately 90% occurring only once. The data were taken from a study of blood T cell repertoires in COVID-19. The overall study: T cells, B-cell-depleted T cells, or PBMCs supplied cDNA or gDNA.

Germline V CDR1 and CDR2: SNHLY, FYNNEI. V shed 4 bases and J 9 bases; nucleotides not matched to a gene: 4. The CDR3 spans 14 residues. Residents of about two dozen US areas, aged about 18 to 95 years, made up the participants. Recovered status in Cohort 3 required two negative PCRs, clearance, or symptom resolution. The origin of this receptor is a man aged 25-45 years who had recovered from COVID-19. Sequenced sample: PBMCs or T cells enriched from blood (not recorded which). V gene TRBV2 combines with J gene TRBJ1-6, with 9 bases that match TRBD1. The CDR3 DNA reads as TGTGCCAGCAGTGCGGGACAGGGTGGTTCACCCCTCCACTTT. Translating gives CASSAGQGGSPLHF.